This T cell receptor (beta chain) was captured in a study of blood T cell repertoires in COVID-19. Study-level background: In each case, the material was cDNA or gDNA derived from T cells, B-cell-depleted T cells, or PBMCs.

Losses at the gene ends were 0 bases for V and 5 bases for J; bases not matched to a gene: 6. The CDR3 extends over 16 amino acids. In germline, CDR1 is SGHRS, CDR2 YFSETQ. This clone appeared a few times. Data came from immunoSEQ multiplex PCR; TCRdb stores just in-frame clones and leaves some out. The table includes 200,000 to 250,000 clones, around 80% detected once. The sequencing sample was made of PBMCs or T cells enriched from blood (not recorded which). The receptor was isolated from a woman aged 40-49 years with acute COVID-19. The gene calls are TRBV5-1 and TRBJ2-7, with 12 positions matching TRBD1. CDR3 sequence reads: CASSLDMGQGANEQYF. In DNA form, the CDR3 reads TGCGCCAGCAGCTTGGATATGGGACAGGGGGCGAACGAGCAGTACTTC.